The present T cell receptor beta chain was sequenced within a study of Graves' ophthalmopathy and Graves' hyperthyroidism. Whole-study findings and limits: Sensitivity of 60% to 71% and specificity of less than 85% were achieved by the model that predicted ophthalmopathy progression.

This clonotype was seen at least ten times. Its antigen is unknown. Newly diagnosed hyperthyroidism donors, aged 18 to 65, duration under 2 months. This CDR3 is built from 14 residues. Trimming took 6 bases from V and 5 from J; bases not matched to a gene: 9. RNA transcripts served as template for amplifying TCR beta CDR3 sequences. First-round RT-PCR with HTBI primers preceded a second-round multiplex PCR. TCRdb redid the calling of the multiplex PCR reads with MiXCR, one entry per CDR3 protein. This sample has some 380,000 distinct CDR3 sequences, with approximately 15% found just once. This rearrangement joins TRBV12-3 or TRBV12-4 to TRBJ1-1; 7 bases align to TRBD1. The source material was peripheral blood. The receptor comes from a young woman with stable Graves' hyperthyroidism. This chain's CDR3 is CASSLTGPDTEAFF. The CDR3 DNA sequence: TGTGCCAGCAGCTTGACAGGGCCGGATACTGAAGCTTTCTTT.